The present TCR beta chain was sequenced within a study of T cell changes during pregnancy in multiple sclerosis. This clone appeared once. Only in-frame clones appear in the TCRdb table, and some are missing; sequencing was by immunoSEQ multiplex PCR. This table has more than 45,000 clones, about 90% appearing once. The CDR3 spans 18 residues. J lost 5 bases, V lost 7 bases, and 16 bases had no gene match. From germline, CDR1 is LNHDA and CDR2 SQIVND (reference sequence). This chain connects TRBV19 to TRBJ1-5; 11 nucleotides align to TRBD1. This TCR derives from a female donor with multiple sclerosis, enrolled in a pregnancy study. The source material was CD4+ T cells from peripheral blood mononuclear cells, sampled after pregnancy. CDR3 nucleotides: TGTGCCAGTACCCCCCCTGGACAGGGGGCAAAGAGGGATCAGCCCCAGCATTTT. Its protein product is CASTPPGQGAKRDQPQHF. Filled out from reference TRBV19 and TRBJ1-5, the complete variable domain reads DGGITQSPKYLFRKEGQNVTLSCEQNLNHDAMYWYRQDPGQGLRLIYYSQIVNDFQKGDIAEGYSVSREKKESFPLTVTSAQKNPTAFYLCASTPPGQGAKRDQPQHFGDGTRLSIL.